This TCR beta chain was profiled in a study of T-cell memory formation after mild COVID-19. Study overall: TCR clustering was largely donor specific.

A word on this clonotype: Its antigen is not identified.

Study-wide results and limits: Contracting CD4+ clones sat mainly in CM and EM; CD8+ in EMRA. The appearance of some responding clones in pre-infection memory suggested that cross-reactive memory joined. Confirmation was lacking for SARS-CoV-2 specificity of second-wave clones that peaked on day 37.

Using its own MiXCR run on the 5' RACE reads, TCRdb lists one record per CDR3 protein. The sample carries roughly 370,000 distinct CDR3 sequences, 16% recorded once. The clonotype was recovered from a man between 18 and 35 years old who had mild COVID-19 (a few samples of this study predate the infection). Cell type and time point are not known. Sequencing was performed on PBMCs or a T cell subset sorted from them (not recorded which).

The CDR3 protein is CASSYAGRRATEAFF. In DNA, the CDR3 is TGTGCCAGCAGTTACGCCGGAAGGCGGGCGACTGAAGCTTTCTTT. The chain is built from TRBV6-2 or TRBV6-3 and TRBJ1-1; unclear D gene. CDR1 is MNHEY and CDR2 is SVGEGT in the germline V gene. Trimming removed 2 bases from V and 5 bases from J, with 15 bases in between. CDR3 length equals 15 residues.